The clone carrying this T cell receptor beta chain has just one count. The source of the sample is a study of blood T cell repertoires in COVID-19. On the study more broadly: Samples of COVID-19 (acute and convalescent) were obtained from the United States, Italy and Spain. Sample material is recorded as cDNA or gDNA derived from T cells, B-cell-depleted T cells, or PBMCs.

With 5 bases clipped from V and 1 base from J, the junction kept 4 bases outside the gene matches. CDR3 length equals 15 residues. Germline CDR1 reads ENHRY; CDR2 reads SYGVKD. As originally analysed: By means of reference gene primer amplification, nucleated cell counts were estimated. Measured with immunoSEQ multiplex PCR; TCRdb has only the in-frame clones, and not every one. V and J calls and clone size are given by that table; D and trimming were obtained from the DNA. The table has around 50,000 clones, roughly 84% seen once. This TCR was recovered from a middle-aged man with active COVID-19. The sequencing input was peripheral blood. This chain links TRBV10-3 with TRBJ2-3, with TRBD2 matching 9 bases. This chain's CDR3 is CAISQKREGTDTQYF. The CDR3 nucleotides are TGTGCCATCAGTCAAAAGCGGGAGGGCACAGATACGCAGTATTTT.